The rows below give T cell receptor beta chains drawn from one sample of a study of T cells in Graves' hyperthyroidism and ophthalmopathy. TCRdb re-derived calls from the multiplex PCR reads in MiXCR, one entry per CDR3 protein. The top ten clones hold over 8% of a sample with 750,000 to 900,000 distinct CDR3 sequences, about 38% of them seen once. Sequencing was done on a sample of blood. The receptors derive from a man aged 18 to 29 with Graves' hyperthyroidism. Each CDR3 is given with its conserved first and last residue. The order of the fields is V gene, clone size, J gene, CDR3 length, CDR3 protein. The listing skips clone size in some rows; elsewhere it reads once, few, many or a size class.

V: TRBV9; size: few; J: TRBJ2-6; length: 17; CDR3: CASSVVKGQGGANVLTF
V: TRBV15; size: many; J: TRBJ2-6; length: 14; CDR3: CATSVSSGANVLTF
V: TRBV11-2; size: .; J: TRBJ2-7; length: 15; CDR3: CASSHLSEGAYEQYF
V: TRBV4-3; size: .; J: TRBJ2-7; length: 17; CDR3: CASSPLTMERGGREQYF
V: TRBV19; size: .; J: TRBJ2-5; length: 14; CDR3: CAGSITDFKETQYF
V: TRBV20-1; size: .; J: TRBJ1-1; length: 12; CDR3: CSASEGKTEAFF
V: TRBV7-6; size: many; J: TRBJ1-2; length: 13; CDR3: CASSSDGFYGYTF
V: TRBV7-9; size: .; J: TRBJ2-7; length: 12; CDR3: CASRTAPGEQYF
V: TRBV12-3/TRBV12-4; size: .; J: TRBJ1-1; length: 12; CDR3: CASTSWGTEAFF
V: TRBV2; size: many; J: TRBJ2-2; length: 15; CDR3: CASRDRVINTGELFF
V: TRBV20-1; size: .; J: TRBJ2-7; length: 13; CDR3: CSARDPDTYEQYF
V: TRBV24-1; size: .; J: TRBJ1-2; length: 9; CDR3: CATERGYTF
V: TRBV29-1; size: .; J: TRBJ1-3; length: 16; CDR3: CSVLTGFWGSGNTIYF
V: TRBV6-5; size: .; J: TRBJ1-3; length: 16; CDR3: CASSYSGGFGGNTIYF
V: TRBV19; size: .; J: TRBJ1-6; length: 14; CDR3: CASRTGPSNSPLHF
V: TRBV7-7; size: .; J: TRBJ1-6; length: 17; CDR3: CASSLGRLSSYNSPLHF
V: TRBV29-1; size: .; J: TRBJ2-7; length: 15; CDR3: CSVEFGLIAGYEQYF
V: TRBV10-3; size: many; J: TRBJ1-6; length: 12; CDR3: CAIEDTNSPLHF
V: TRBV7-9; size: .; J: TRBJ2-7; length: 15; CDR3: CASSHLQGQTYEQYF
V: TRBV12-3/TRBV12-4; size: .; J: TRBJ2-7; length: 14; CDR3: CASSWGGREYEQYF
V: TRBV7-9; size: many; J: TRBJ2-7; length: 13; CDR3: CASSFSTYYEQYF
V: TRBV24-1; size: many; J: TRBJ1-1; length: 17; CDR3: CATSDRGTKRGYTEAFF
V: TRBV14; size: once; J: TRBJ2-7; length: 14; CDR3: CASSPGQMTYEQYF
V: TRBV7-2; size: .; J: TRBJ2-5; length: 16; CDR3: CASSLVYRNLQETQYF
V: TRBV7-9; size: many; J: TRBJ1-2; length: 12; CDR3: CASSFIPGGYTF